These T cell receptor beta chains were read from a single sample in a study of liver allograft versus peripheral blood T cells. TCRdb redid the calling of the reads with MiXCR, one entry per CDR3 protein. The sample contains about 16,000 distinct CDR3 sequences, around 23% of which appear only once. The receptors come from a human patient who had a liver transplant. Some T cells may have come from the graft donor. Both conserved end residues are part of each CDR3. D genes are given only for firm matches. Clone sizes are given selectively: once, few, many, or a class where the clone is expanded.

d_gene	j_gene	abundance	v_gene	CDR3aa	CDR3nt
TRBD1	TRBJ1-1	NA	TRBV25-1	CASTIGRTGRDEAFF	TGTGCCAGCACCATAGGTAGGACAGGACGGGATGAAGCTTTCTTT
NA	TRBJ1-4	few	TRBV10-3	CAISESTATNEKLFF	TGTGCCATCAGTGAGTCGACAGCAACTAATGAAAAACTGTTTTTT
NA	TRBJ1-4	once	TRBV20-1	CSASRAPNEKLFF	TGCAGTGCTTCGAGGGCACCTAATGAAAAACTGTTTTTT
TRBD1	TRBJ1-6	NA	TRBV6-5	CASRRDRSSPLHF	TGTGCCAGCAGACGGGACAGGTCTTCACCCCTCCACTTT
NA	TRBJ1-2	NA	TRBV20-1	CSARDTGGYTF	TGCAGTGCTAGAGATACGGGAGGCTACACCTTC
NA	TRBJ1-2	many	TRBV18	CASSPTRDAGGYGYTF	TGTGCCAGCTCACCGACCAGGGATGCGGGCGGATATGGCTACACCTTC
TRBD1	TRBJ2-7	medium-sized	TRBV15	CATSRETGGSYEQYF	TGTGCCACCAGCAGAGAGACAGGGGGCTCCTACGAGCAGTACTTC
TRBD1	TRBJ1-2	many	TRBV6-1	CASSAQGATLSGGYTF	TGTGCCAGCAGTGCACAGGGGGCCACGCTGAGTGGTGGCTACACCTTC
TRBD2	TRBJ2-5	many	TRBV29-1	CSVGAGGYETQYF	TGCAGCGTTGGGGCGGGAGGGTATGAGACCCAGTACTTC
NA	TRBJ2-6	NA	TRBV28	CASSSLSHLSGANVLTF	TGTGCCAGCAGTTCTTTGTCTCATCTCTCTGGGGCCAACGTCCTGACTTTC
TRBD1	TRBJ1-6	medium-sized	TRBV18	CASSLLPGQSSYNSPLHF	TGTGCCAGCTCACTTCTTCCGGGACAGAGCTCCTATAATTCACCCCTCCACTTT
NA	TRBJ2-1	few	TRBV6-5	CASSYVRGRQFF	TGTGCCAGCAGTTACGTCAGGGGACGGCAGTTCTTC
NA	TRBJ2-4	few	TRBV20-1	CSARDFRGNIQYF	TGCAGTGCTAGAGATTTCAGGGGAAACATTCAGTACTTC
NA	TRBJ1-6	medium-sized	TRBV27	CASTLGTYNSPLHF	TGTGCCAGCACCCTTGGGACTTATAATTCACCCCTCCACTTT
NA	TRBJ2-7	NA	TRBV6-2/TRBV6-3	CASSSPSPGAGYEQYF	TGTGCCAGCAGCTCTCCTAGTCCGGGGGCGGGGTACGAGCAGTACTTC
NA	TRBJ2-5	many	TRBV7-2	CASSFFRQETQYF	TGTGCCAGCAGCTTTTTCAGACAAGAGACCCAGTACTTC
TRBD2	TRBJ2-7	few	TRBV5-4	CASSPGTSGYEQYF	TGTGCCAGCAGCCCCGGGACTAGCGGCTACGAGCAGTACTTC
NA	TRBJ1-6	many	TRBV27	CASSFSVGGEGSPLHF	TGTGCCAGCAGTTTTAGTGTGGGGGGGGAAGGTTCACCCCTCCACTTT
TRBD1	TRBJ2-3	medium-sized	TRBV5-4	CASSSTGTGSDTQYF	TGTGCCAGCAGCTCAACCGGGACAGGGTCAGATACGCAGTATTTT
NA	TRBJ2-7	few	TRBV6-5	CASSYEDTQNSYEQYF	TGTGCCAGCAGTTACGAGGACACCCAAAACTCCTACGAGCAGTACTTC
NA	TRBJ1-1	few	TRBV7-9	CASSLLGQGAEAFF	TGTGCCAGCAGCTTATTAGGGCAGGGAGCTGAAGCTTTCTTT
NA	TRBJ1-2	NA	TRBV12-3/TRBV12-4	CASSLTSGRSKNTF	TGTGCCAGCAGTTTGACCTCGGGACGGAGCAAGAACACCTTC
TRBD1	TRBJ2-7	few	TRBV28	CASSNPYRGGDEQYF	TGTGCCAGCAGCAATCCTTACAGGGGTGGGGACGAGCAGTACTTC
NA	TRBJ2-3	once	TRBV13	CTSSLPGKTQYF	TGTACCAGCAGCCTACCTGGGAAAACGCAGTATTTT
TRBD1	TRBJ2-2	few	TRBV7-9	CASSPPGTGGNTGELFF	TGTGCCAGCAGCCCCCCCGGGACAGGGGGAAACACCGGGGAGCTGTTTTTT
TRBD2	TRBJ2-2	NA	TRBV24-1	CATSAPGLTNTGELFF	TGTGCCACCAGTGCGCCGGGACTAACAAACACCGGGGAGCTGTTTTTT
NA	TRBJ2-7	medium-sized	TRBV29-1	CSARSGTGYEQYF	TGCAGCGCCAGATCTGGGACGGGATACGAGCAGTACTTC
NA	TRBJ2-5	many	TRBV6-1	CASTFGTKPKETQYF	TGTGCCAGCACATTCGGGACAAAGCCGAAAGAGACCCAGTACTTC
NA	TRBJ1-6	NA	TRBV18	CASSPDISARGSPLHF	TGTGCCAGCTCCCCGGACATTAGTGCCCGCGGTTCACCCCTCCACTTT
NA	TRBJ1-4	NA	TRBV12-3/TRBV12-4	CASRRDRLINEKLFF	TGTGCCAGCAGACGAGACAGGTTGATTAATGAAAAACTGTTTTTT
NA	TRBJ1-4	NA	TRBV28	CASSFRALNEKLFF	TGTGCCAGCAGTTTCAGGGCCCTTAATGAAAAACTGTTTTTT
TRBD1	TRBJ2-4	NA	TRBV12-3/TRBV12-4	CASSFPVSGTGDILAKNIQYF	TGTGCCAGCAGTTTCCCTGTGAGTGGGACAGGGGATATCTTAGCCAAAAACATTCAGTACTTC
NA	TRBJ1-2	medium-sized	TRBV10-3	CAISEYRRDYGYTF	TGTGCCATCAGTGAGTATCGGAGGGACTATGGCTACACCTTC
NA	TRBJ1-1	once	TRBV20-1	CSARGLWDTEAFF	TGCAGTGCTAGGGGTCTTTGGGACACTGAAGCTTTCTTT
NA	TRBJ2-1	many	TRBV10-3	CAISEPNEQFF	TGTGCCATCAGTGAGCCTAATGAGCAGTTCTTC
NA	TRBJ1-5	NA	TRBV7-2	CASSFTGWGSNQPQHF	TGTGCCAGCAGCTTTACCGGGTGGGGTAGCAATCAGCCCCAGCATTTT
NA	TRBJ2-1	NA	TRBV9	CASSVEGWGYNEQFF	TGTGCCAGCAGCGTAGAAGGGTGGGGCTACAATGAGCAGTTCTTC
NA	TRBJ2-7	few	TRBV28	CASRDRFGIIEDEQYF	TGTGCCAGCAGAGACAGGTTCGGGATTATAGAAGACGAGCAGTACTTC
TRBD1	TRBJ2-7	many	TRBV6-5	CASSLYSTGGEKNEQYF	TGTGCCAGCAGCCTTTACTCGACAGGGGGCGAAAAGAACGAGCAGTACTTC
TRBD1	TRBJ1-4	NA	TRBV9	CASSPAGQGGEKLFF	TGTGCCAGCAGCCCGGCGGGACAGGGGGGTGAAAAACTGTTTTTT